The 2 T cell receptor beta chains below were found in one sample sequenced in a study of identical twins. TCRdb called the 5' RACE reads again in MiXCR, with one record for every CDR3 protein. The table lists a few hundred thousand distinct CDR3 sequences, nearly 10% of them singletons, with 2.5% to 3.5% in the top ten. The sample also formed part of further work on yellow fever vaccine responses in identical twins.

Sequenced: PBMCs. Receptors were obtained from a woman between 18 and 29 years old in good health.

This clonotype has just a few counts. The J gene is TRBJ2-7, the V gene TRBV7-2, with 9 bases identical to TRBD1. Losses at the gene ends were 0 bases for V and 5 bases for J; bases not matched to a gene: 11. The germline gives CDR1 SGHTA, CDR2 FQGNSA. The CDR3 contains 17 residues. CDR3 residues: CASSLALSTGTGNEQYF. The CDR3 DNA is TGTGCCAGCAGCTTAGCCCTATCGACCGGGACAGGGAACGAGCAGTACTTC.

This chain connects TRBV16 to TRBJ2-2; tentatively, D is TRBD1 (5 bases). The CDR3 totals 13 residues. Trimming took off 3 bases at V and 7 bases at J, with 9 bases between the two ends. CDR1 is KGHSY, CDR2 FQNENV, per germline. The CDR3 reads CASSHPGLGELFF. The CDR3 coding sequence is TGTGCCAGCAGCCACCCAGGGCTCGGGGAGCTGTTTTTT.